The entry below gives a single TCR beta chain sequence along with its context. This specimen comes from a study of technical replicates of blood from four donors. Data came from immunoSEQ multiplex PCR; TCRdb stores just in-frame clones and leaves some out. The repertoire holds 75,000 to 95,000 clones, roughly 92% seen once, with approximately 0.3% in the top ten. The CDR3 has 16 amino acids. Trimming cost V 2 bases and J 7 bases, with 15 bases left between them. Germline values: CDR1 MNHNS, CDR2 SASEGT. The receptor's source is a human donor in good health. This sequence joins TRBV6-1 and TRBJ1-6, with D perhaps TRBD1 (6 bases). Sequenced: T cells isolated from PBMCs. The CDR3: CASSEFAGQMNSPLHF. Written as DNA, the CDR3 is TGTGCCAGCAGTGAATTCGCCGGACAGATGAATTCACCCCTCCACTTT.